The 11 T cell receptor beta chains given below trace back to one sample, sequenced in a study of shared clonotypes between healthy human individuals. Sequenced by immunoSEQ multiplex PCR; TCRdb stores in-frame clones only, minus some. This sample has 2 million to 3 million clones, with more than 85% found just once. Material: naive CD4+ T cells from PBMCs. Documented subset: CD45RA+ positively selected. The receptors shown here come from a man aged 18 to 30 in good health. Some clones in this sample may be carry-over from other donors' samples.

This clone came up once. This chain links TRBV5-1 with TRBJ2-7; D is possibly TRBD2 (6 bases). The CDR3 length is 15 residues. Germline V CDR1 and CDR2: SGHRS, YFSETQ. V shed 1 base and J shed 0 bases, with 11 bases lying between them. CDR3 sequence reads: CASSLTYGGSYEQYF. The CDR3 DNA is TGCGCCAGCAGCTTGACTTACGGGGGCTCCTACGAGCAGTACTTC.

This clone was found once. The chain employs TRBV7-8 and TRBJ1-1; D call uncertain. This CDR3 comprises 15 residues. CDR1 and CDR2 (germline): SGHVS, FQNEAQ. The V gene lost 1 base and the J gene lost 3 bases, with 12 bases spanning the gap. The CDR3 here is CASSLGQLEYTEAFF. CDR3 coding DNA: TGTGCCAGCAGCTTAGGTCAATTGGAGTACACTGAAGCTTTCTTT.

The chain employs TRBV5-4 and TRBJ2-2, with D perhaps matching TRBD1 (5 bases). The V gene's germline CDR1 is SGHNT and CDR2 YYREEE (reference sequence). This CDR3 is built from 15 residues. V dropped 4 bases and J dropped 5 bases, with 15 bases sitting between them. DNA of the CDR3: TGTGCCAGCAGCCCGGCCGGACAATCAACCGGGGAGCTGTTTTTT. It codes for CASSPAGQSTGELFF.

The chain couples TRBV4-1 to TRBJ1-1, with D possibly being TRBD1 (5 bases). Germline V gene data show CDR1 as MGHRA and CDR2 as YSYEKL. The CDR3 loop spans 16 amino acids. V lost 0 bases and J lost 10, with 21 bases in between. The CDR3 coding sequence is TGCGCCAGCAGCCAAGATCATGGGCAGGGCGACCGGGCAGCTTTCTTT. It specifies CASSQDHGQGDRAAFF.

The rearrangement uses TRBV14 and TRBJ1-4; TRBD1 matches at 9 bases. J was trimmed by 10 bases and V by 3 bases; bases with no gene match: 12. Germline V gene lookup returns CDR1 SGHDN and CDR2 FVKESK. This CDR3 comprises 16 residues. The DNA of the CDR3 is TGTGCCAGCAGCCAGGGGGGGACAGGGCATCCTCGAAAACTGTTTTTT. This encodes CASSQGGTGHPRKLFF.

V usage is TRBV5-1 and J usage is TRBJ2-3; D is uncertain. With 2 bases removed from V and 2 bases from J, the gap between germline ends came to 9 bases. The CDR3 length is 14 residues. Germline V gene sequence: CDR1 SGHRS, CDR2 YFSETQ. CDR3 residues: CASSLSHTTDTQYF. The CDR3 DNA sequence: TGCGCCAGCAGCTTATCTCATACCACAGATACGCAGTATTTT. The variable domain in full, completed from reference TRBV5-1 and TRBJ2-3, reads KAGVTQTPRYLIKTRGQQVTLSCSPISGHRSVSWYQQTPGQGLQFLFEYFSETQRNKGNFPGRFSGRQFSNSRSEMNVSTLELGDSALYLCASSLSHTTDTQYFGPGTRLTVL.

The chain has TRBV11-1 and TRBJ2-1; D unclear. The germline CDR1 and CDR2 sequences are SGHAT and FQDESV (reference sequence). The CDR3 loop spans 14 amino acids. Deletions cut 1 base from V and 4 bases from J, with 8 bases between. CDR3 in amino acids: CASSLGSDYNEQFF. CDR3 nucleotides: TGTGCCAGCAGCTTAGGGTCGGATTACAATGAGCAGTTCTTC. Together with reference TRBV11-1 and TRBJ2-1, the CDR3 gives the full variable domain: EAEVAQSPRYKITEKSQAVAFWCDPISGHATLYWYRQILGQGPELLVQFQDESVVDDSQLPKDRFSAERLKGVDSTLKIQPAELGDSAMYLCASSLGSDYNEQFFGPGTRLTVL.

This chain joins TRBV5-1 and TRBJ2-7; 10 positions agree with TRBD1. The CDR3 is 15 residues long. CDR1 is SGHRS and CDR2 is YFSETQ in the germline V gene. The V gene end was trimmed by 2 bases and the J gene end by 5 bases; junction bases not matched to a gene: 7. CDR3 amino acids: CASSFAGQGFNEQYF. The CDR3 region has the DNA TGCGCCAGCAGCTTCGCGGGACAGGGGTTCAACGAGCAGTACTTC.

The CDR3 coding sequence is TGTGCCAGCAGCGGAGGCACGCAGTATTTT. Translated: CASSGGTQYF. The chain recombines TRBV9 with TRBJ2-3; D is ambiguous. V lost 3 bases and J lost 9, with 5 bases in between. Germline CDR1 is SGDLS and CDR2 is YYNGEE. This CDR3 has 10 amino acids.

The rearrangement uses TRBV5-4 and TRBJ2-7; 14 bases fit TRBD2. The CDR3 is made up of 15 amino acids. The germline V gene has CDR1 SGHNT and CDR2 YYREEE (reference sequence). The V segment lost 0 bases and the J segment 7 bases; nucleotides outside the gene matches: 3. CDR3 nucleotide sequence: TGTGCCAGCAGCTTGGAGGGACTAGCGGGAGATGAGCAGTACTTC. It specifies CASSLEGLAGDEQYF. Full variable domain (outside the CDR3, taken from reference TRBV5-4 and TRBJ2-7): ETGVTQSPTHLIKTRGQQVTLRCSSQSGHNTVSWYQQALGQGPQFIFQYYREEENGRGNFPPRFSGLQFPNYSSELNVNALELDDSALYLCASSLEGLAGDEQYFGPGTRLTVT.

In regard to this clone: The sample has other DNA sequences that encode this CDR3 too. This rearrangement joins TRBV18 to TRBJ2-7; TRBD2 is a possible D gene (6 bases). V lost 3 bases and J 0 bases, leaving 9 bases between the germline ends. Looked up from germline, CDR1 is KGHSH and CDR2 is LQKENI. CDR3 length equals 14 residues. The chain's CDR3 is CASSPAGGSYEQYF. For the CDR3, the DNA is TGTGCCAGCTCACCGGCCGGGGGCTCCTACGAGCAGTACTTC.